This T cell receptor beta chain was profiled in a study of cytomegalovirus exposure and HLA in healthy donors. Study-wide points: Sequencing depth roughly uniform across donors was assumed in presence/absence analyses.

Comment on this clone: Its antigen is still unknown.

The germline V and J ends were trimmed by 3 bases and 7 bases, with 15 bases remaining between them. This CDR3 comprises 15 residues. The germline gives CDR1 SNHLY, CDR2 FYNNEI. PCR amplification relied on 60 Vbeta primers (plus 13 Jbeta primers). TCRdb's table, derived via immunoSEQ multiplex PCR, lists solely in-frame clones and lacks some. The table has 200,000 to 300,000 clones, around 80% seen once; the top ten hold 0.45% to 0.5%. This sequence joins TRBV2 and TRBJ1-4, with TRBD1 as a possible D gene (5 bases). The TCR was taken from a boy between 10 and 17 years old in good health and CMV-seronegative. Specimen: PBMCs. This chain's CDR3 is CASSENAGIGEKLFF. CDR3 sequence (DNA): TGTGCCAGCAGTGAGAATGCAGGGATAGGTGAAAAACTGTTTTTT.